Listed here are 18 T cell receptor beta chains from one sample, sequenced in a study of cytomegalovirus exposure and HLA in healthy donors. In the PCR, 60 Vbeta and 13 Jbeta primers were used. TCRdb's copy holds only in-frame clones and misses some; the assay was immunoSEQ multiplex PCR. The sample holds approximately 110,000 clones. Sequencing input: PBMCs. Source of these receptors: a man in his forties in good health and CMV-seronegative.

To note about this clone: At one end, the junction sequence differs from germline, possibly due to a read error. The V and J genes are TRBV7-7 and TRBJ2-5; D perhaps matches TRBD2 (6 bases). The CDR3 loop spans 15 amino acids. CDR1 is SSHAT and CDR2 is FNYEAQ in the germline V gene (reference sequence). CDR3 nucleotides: TGTGCTAGCAGCCCCCGGGGTAGCGGTCAAGAGACCCAGTACTTC. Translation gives CASSPRGSGQETQYF. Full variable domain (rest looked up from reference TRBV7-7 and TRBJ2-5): GAGVSQSPRYKVTKRGQDVTLRCDPISSHATLYWYQQALGQGPEFLTYFNYEAQPDKSGLPSDRFSAERPEGSISTLTIQRTEQRDSAMYRCASSPRGSGQETQYFGPGTRLLVL.

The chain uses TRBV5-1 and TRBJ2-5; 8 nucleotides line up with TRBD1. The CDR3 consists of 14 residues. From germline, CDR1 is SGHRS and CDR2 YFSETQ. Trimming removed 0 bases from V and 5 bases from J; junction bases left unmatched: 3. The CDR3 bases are TGCGCCAGCAGCTTGGGGACAGGGTGGGAGACCCAGTACTTC. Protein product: CASSLGTGWETQYF.

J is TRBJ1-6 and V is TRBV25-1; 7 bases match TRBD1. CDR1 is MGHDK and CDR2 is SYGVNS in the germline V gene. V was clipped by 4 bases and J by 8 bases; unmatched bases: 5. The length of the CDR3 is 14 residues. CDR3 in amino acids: CASSVTGWDSPLHF. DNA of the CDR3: TGTGCCAGCAGTGTGACAGGGTGGGATTCACCCCTCCACTTT.

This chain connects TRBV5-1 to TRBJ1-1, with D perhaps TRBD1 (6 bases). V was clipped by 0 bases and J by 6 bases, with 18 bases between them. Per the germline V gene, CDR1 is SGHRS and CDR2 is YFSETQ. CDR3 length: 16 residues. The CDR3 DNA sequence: TGCGCCAGCAGCTTGGCAGGGGCCGGGTATGTCCCTGAAGCTTTCTTT. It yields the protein CASSLAGAGYVPEAFF.

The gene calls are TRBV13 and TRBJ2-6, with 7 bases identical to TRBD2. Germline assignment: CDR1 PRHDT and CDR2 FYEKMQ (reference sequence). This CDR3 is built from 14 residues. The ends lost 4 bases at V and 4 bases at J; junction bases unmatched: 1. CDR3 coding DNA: TGTGCCAGCAGCTCGGGGGGAGGGGCCAACGTCCTGACTTTC. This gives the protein CASSSGGGANVLTF.

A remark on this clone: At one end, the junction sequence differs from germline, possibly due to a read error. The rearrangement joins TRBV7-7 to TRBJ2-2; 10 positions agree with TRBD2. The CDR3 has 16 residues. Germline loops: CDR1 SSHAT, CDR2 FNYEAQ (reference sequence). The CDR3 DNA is TGTGCTAGCAGCCCGCGGACTAGCGGGAACACCGGGGAGCTGTTTTTT. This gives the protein CASSPRTSGNTGELFF.

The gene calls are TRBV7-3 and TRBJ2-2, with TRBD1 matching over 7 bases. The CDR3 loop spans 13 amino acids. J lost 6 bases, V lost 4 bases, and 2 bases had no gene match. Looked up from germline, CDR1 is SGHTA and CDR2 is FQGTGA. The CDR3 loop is CASSSGTAGELFF. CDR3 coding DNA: TGTGCCAGCAGCTCCGGGACAGCCGGGGAGCTGTTTTTT.

CDR3 sequence (DNA): TGTGCCAGCAGTCCCCAGACAGGGGGCGTCACCTATGGCTACACCTTC. This encodes CASSPQTGGVTYGYTF. The chain links TRBV27 to TRBJ1-2, with TRBD1 identical over 10 bases. The germline CDR1 and CDR2 sequences are MNHEY and SMNVEV (reference sequence). The CDR3 is 16 amino acids. V trimming: 5 bases; J trimming: 4 bases; junction bases outside the gene matches: 10.

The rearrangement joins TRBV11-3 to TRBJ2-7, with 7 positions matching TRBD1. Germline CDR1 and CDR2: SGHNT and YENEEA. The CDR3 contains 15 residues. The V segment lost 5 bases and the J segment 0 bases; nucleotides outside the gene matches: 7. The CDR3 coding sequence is TGTGCCAGCAGCAGAGGACAGGCGATCTCCTACGAGCAGTACTTC. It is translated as CASSRGQAISYEQYF.

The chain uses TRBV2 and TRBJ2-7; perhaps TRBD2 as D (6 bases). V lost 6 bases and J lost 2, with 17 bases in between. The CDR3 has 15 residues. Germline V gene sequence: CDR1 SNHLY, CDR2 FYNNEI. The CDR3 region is CASSLGLAKTYEQYF. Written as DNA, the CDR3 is TGTGCCAGCAGCCTGGGGCTAGCGAAAACCTACGAGCAGTACTTC.

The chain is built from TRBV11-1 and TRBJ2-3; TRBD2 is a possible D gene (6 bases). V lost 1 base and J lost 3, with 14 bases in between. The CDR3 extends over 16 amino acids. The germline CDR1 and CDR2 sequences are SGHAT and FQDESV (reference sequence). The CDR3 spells CASSLGGTGITDTQYF. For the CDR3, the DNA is TGTGCCAGCAGCTTAGGAGGGACTGGGATTACAGATACGCAGTATTTT.

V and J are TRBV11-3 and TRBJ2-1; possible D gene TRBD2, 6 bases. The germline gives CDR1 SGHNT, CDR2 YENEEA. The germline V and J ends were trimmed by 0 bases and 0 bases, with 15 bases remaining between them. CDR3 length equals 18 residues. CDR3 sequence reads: CASSLESFGGSSYNEQFF. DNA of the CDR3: TGTGCCAGCAGCTTAGAATCTTTTGGAGGGAGCTCCTACAATGAGCAGTTCTTC.

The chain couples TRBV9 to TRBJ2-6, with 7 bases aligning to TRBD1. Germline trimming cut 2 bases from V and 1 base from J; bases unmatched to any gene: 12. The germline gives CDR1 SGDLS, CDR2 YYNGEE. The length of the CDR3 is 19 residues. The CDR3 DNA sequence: TGTGCCAGCAGCGTCCACGGGACAGTTGATCTTTCTGGGGCCAACGTCCTGACTTTC. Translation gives CASSVHGTVDLSGANVLTF. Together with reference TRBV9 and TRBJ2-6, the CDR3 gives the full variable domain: DSGVTQTPKHLITATGQRVTLRCSPRSGDLSVYWYQQSLDQGLQFLIQYYNGEERAKGNILERFSAQQFPDLHSELNLSSLELGDSALYFCASSVHGTVDLSGANVLTFGAGSRLTVL.

CDR3 sequence: CASSFAGTDTEAFF. CDR3 nucleotide sequence: TGTGCCAGCAGCTTTGCCGGGACAGACACTGAAGCTTTCTTT. This rearrangement joins TRBV11-2 to TRBJ1-1; 7 nucleotides line up with TRBD1. CDR3 length equals 14 residues. The germline gives CDR1 SGHAT, CDR2 FQNNGV. V was clipped by 3 bases and J by 3 bases; unmatched bases: 4.

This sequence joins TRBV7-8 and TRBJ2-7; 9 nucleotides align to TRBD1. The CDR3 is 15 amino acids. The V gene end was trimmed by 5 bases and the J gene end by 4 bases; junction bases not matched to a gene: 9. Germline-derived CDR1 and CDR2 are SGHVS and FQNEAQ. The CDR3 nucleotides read TGTGCCAGCAGCAAAAGGACAGGGGAAGGATACGAGCAGTACTTC. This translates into CASSKRTGEGYEQYF.

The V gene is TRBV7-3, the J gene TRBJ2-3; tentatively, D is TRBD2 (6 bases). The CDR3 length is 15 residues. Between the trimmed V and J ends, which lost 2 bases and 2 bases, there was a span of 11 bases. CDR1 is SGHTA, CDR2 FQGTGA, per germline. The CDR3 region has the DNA TGTGCCAGCAGCTTAGCGGGAACCTTCACAGATACGCAGTATTTT. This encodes CASSLAGTFTDTQYF.

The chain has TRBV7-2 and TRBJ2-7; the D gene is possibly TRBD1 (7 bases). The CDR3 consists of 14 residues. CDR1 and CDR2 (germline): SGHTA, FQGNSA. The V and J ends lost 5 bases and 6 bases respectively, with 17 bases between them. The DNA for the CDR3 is TGTGCCAGCAGCCAACCCGGCGGGACAGCCGAGCAGTACTTC. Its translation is CASSQPGGTAEQYF.

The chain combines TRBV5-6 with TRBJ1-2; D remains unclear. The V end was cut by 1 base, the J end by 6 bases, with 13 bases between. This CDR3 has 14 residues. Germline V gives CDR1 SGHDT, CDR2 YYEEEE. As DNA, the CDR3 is TGTGCCAGCAGCTTGATTACAGCTTCGAATGGCTACACCTTC. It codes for CASSLITASNGYTF.